A selection of T cell receptor beta chains follows, all from one sample in a study of blood T cell repertoires in COVID-19. Repertoires were generated with immunoSEQ multiplex PCR, while TCRdb's copy carries only in-frame clones and drops some. Of hundreds of thousands of clones listed, roughly 83% were seen once; the top ten hold 27%. The source material was peripheral blood. The receptors come from a man aged 40-55 years with acute or convalescent COVID-19. Each CDR3 is given with its conserved first and last residue. D genes are given only for firm matches. Clone size is shown for a subset of rows, as once, few, many or a class of expanded clone.

j_call v_call clone_size d_call cdr3_nt cdr3_aa
TRBJ2-7 TRBV10-2 - - TGCGCCAGCAGTGAAGGAGATGACTTGGTCTACGAGCAGTACTTC CASSEGDDLVYEQYF
TRBJ1-1 TRBV19 - - TGTGCCAGTAGTATCCCAGGGGATTCGACTGAAGCTTTCTTT CASSIPGDSTEAFF
TRBJ2-1 TRBV5-8 - TRBD2 TGTGCCAGCAGCTTGAGCTTTAGCGGGAGTTCCTCCCACAATGAGCAGTTCTTC CASSLSFSGSSSHNEQFF
TRBJ2-2 TRBV7-9 - TRBD2 TGTGCCAGCAGCTTAGAACTAGCGGGGACCGGGGAGCTGTTTTTT CASSLELAGTGELFF
TRBJ2-7 TRBV7-8 - TRBD2 TGTGCCAGCAGCCGGCGGGGGGTCTACGAGCAGTACTTC CASSRRGVYEQYF
TRBJ2-7 TRBV30 - - TGTGCCTGGAGGAACGGCGGGTTACCCTACGAGCAGTACTTC CAWRNGGLPYEQYF
TRBJ1-1 TRBV9 - - TGTGCCAGCAACCAAGGGGGGGACGGGACTGAAGCTTTCTTT CASNQGGDGTEAFF
TRBJ1-2 TRBV5-1 - TRBD1 TGCGCCAGCAGCCGGGACAGGGGGGACGGCTACACCTTC CASSRDRGDGYTF
TRBJ1-5 TRBV10-2 - - TGCGCCAGCAGTAAGGACACTAGCAATCAGCCCCAGCATTTT CASSKDTSNQPQHF
TRBJ1-1 TRBV6-5 - TRBD1 TGTGCCAGCAAAGGACAGGGGGGTGGTATCACTGAAGCTTTCTTT CASKGQGGGITEAFF
TRBJ1-2 TRBV2 - TRBD1 TGTGCCAGCAGCCCTGACAGGGCCCGCTCTCATGGCTACACCTTC CASSPDRARSHGYTF
TRBJ1-1 TRBV18 - - TGTGCCAGCTCACCACGTCCGGGACAGAACACTGAAGCTTTCTTT CASSPRPGQNTEAFF
TRBJ2-1 TRBV5-5 once - TGTGCCAGCAGTAACATTGGGGGGAGCATGGGCAATGAGCAGTTCTTC CASSNIGGSMGNEQFF
TRBJ1-5 TRBV15 few - TGTGCCACCAGCAGGGACCGCCTGAGAGGGCAGCCCCAGCATTTT CATSRDRLRGQPQHF
TRBJ2-1 TRBV9 few - TGTGCCAGCAGCGTAGGGGCCGGACAGAACAATGAGCAGTTCTTC CASSVGAGQNNEQFF
TRBJ2-2 TRBV7-2 - - TGTGCCAGCAGCTTAACTAGCATGGACACCGGGGAGCTGTTTTTT CASSLTSMDTGELFF
TRBJ2-1 TRBV4-2 - TRBD2 TGTGCCAGCAGCCAAGGCGTGCAGCGGGAGGGTCCCCCTTACAATGAGCAGTTCTTC CASSQGVQREGPPYNEQFF
TRBJ1-4 TRBV7-3 - - TGTGCCAGCAGCTTAACAGGGGGGGATGAAAAACTGTTTTTT CASSLTGGDEKLFF
TRBJ1-2 TRBV11-2 - - TGTGCCAGCAGCTCGCAGGGCTATGGCTACACCTTC CASSSQGYGYTF
TRBJ1-4 TRBV14 - TRBD1 TGTGCCAGCAGCCTACAGGGGGCTAATGAAAAACTGTTTTTT CASSLQGANEKLFF
TRBJ1-5 TRBV3-1/TRBV3-2 - - TGTGCCAGCAGCCAAGGCAGGGCAGATCAGCCCCAGCATTTT CASSQGRADQPQHF
TRBJ2-7 TRBV5-1 - TRBD2 TGCGCCAGCAGCCCCCCACTAGCGGGAGCCTACGAGCAGTACTTC CASSPPLAGAYEQYF
TRBJ2-2 TRBV9 once - TGTGCCAGCGCCCCCTTTCGGACCGGGGAGCTGTTTTTT CASAPFRTGELFF
TRBJ2-1 TRBV27 - - TGTGCCAGCAACGCGCTTAGCTCCTACAATGAGCAGTTCTTC CASNALSSYNEQFF
TRBJ1-1 TRBV27 many - TGTGCCAGCAGCTGGACAGAAAACACTGAAGCTTTCTTT CASSWTENTEAFF
TRBJ2-1 TRBV10-2 - - TGCGCCAGCAGTGACCTGGGAAGGGGGTTAGGGGAGCAGTTCTTC CASSDLGRGLGEQFF
TRBJ1-2 TRBV6-1 - - TGTGCCAGCAGTGAAGAGGGGCATAGGGCCTATGGCTACACCTTC CASSEEGHRAYGYTF
TRBJ1-4 TRBV10-1 - - TGCGCCAGCAGCCCGAGTATTAATGAAAAACTGTTTTTT CASSPSINEKLFF
TRBJ1-2 TRBV7-9 few - TGTGCCAGCAGCTTACAGGGTAGCTACACCTTC CASSLQGSYTF
TRBJ2-5 TRBV5-1 once TRBD1 TGCGCCAGCAGCCAGGGACAGAGAGTTGGGACCCAGTACTTC CASSQGQRVGTQYF
TRBJ1-3 TRBV19 - - TGTGCCAGTTCTCAGGGTTTCTCTGGAAACACCATATATTTT CASSQGFSGNTIYF